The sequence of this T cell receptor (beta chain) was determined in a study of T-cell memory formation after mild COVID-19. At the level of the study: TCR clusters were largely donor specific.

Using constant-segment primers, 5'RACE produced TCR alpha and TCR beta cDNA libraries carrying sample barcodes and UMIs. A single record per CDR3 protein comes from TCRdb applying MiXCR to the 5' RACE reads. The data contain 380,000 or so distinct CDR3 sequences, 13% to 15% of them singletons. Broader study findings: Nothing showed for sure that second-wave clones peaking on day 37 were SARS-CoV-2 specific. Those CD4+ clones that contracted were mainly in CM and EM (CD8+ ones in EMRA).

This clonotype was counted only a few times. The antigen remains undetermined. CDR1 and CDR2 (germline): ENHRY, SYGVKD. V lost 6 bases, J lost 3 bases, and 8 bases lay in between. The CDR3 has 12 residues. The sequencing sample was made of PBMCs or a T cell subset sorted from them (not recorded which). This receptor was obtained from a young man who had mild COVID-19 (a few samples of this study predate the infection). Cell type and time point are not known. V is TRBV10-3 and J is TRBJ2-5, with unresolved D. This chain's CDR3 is CAIRGSEETQYF. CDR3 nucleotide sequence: TGTGCCATCAGGGGCAGCGAAGAGACCCAGTACTTC.